Each of the 18 T cell receptor beta chains below was sequenced from the same sample in a study of post-analysis software for immune sequencing data. General study results and limits: With TRBV5-6, TRBV5-1 and TRBV20-1 included, about five TRBV segments were more frequent in patients than in controls.

Unique molecular identifiers were carried by the TCR beta cDNA libraries. TCRdb analysed the PCR reads with MiXCR anew, one entry per CDR3 protein. The top ten hold around 0.56% of the sample, which has 700,000 to 800,000 distinct CDR3 sequences, roughly 27% seen once. Their cognate antigens are unknown. Sequences were obtained from blood. These receptors came from a girl aged 5 to 17 with multiple sclerosis.

This clonotype was detected a few times. The chain links TRBV9 to TRBJ2-3; no firm D call. The CDR3 totals 16 residues. CDR1 is SGDLS and CDR2 is YYNGEE in the germline V gene. Trimming cost V 0 bases and J 0 bases, with 11 bases left between them. CDR3 residues: CASSVGAAGSTDTQYF. DNA of the CDR3: TGTGCCAGCAGCGTAGGGGCAGCCGGTAGCACAGATACGCAGTATTTT.

This clonotype was recorded once. The chain has TRBV10-2 and TRBJ2-1, with 11 bases identical to TRBD2. Germline-derived CDR1 and CDR2 are WSHSY and SAAADI. This CDR3 has 18 amino acids. Losses at the gene ends were 6 bases for V and 0 bases for J; bases not matched to a gene: 10. DNA for the CDR3: TGCGCCAGCAGCGTCCCAGTTACTAGCGGGAGCTCCTACAATGAGCAGTTCTTC. Its protein product is CASSVPVTSGSSYNEQFF.

This clonotype came up a few times. The gene calls are TRBV6-2 or TRBV6-3 and TRBJ2-1; 9 nucleotides match TRBD2. V was pared by 6 bases and J by 8 bases, with 5 bases of the junction left unmatched. This CDR3 is built from 13 residues. Germline CDR1 is MNHEY and CDR2 is SVGEGT. The CDR3 protein is CASSASGKDEQFF. CDR3 nucleotides: TGTGCCAGCAGCGCTAGCGGGAAGGATGAGCAGTTCTTC.

The chain recombines TRBV2 with TRBJ1-2; D remains unclear. V shed 3 bases and J shed 2 bases, with 7 bases lying between them. This CDR3 is 13 amino acids long. Germline CDR1 reads SNHLY; CDR2 reads FYNNEI. In DNA form, the CDR3 reads TGTGCCAGCAGTGAGATAAGGAACTATGGCTACACCTTC. It codes for CASSEIRNYGYTF.

On this clonotype itself: One junction end does not reproduce the germline sequence, and a read error may be involved. This chain links TRBV10-3 with TRBJ2-3, with 10 bases aligning to TRBD1. Germline lookup yields CDR1 ENHRY and CDR2 SYGVKD. CDR3 size: 16 residues. CDR3 DNA sequence: TGTGTCATCAGTGAGGGGGGACAGGGGCTCTCAGATACGCAGTATTTT. Translation gives CVISEGGQGLSDTQYF.

The chain uses TRBV7-8 and TRBJ2-7; tentatively, D is TRBD2 (5 bases). Germline assignment: CDR1 SGHVS and CDR2 FQNEAQ. Trimming stripped 0 bases from V and 2 bases from J, with 17 bases between. The CDR3 runs 17 residues. CDR3 nucleotide sequence: TGTGCCAGCAGCTTAGCGCTGTTCGTAGAGGGAACCTACGAGCAGTACTTC. It is translated as CASSLALFVEGTYEQYF.

The rearrangement links TRBV4-1 to TRBJ1-4, with D perhaps matching TRBD1 (6 bases). V lost 4 bases, J lost 3 bases, and 18 bases lay in between. The CDR3 covers 17 residues. The V gene's germline CDR1 is MGHRA and CDR2 YSYEKL. CDR3 in amino acids: CASSPDPPGAANEKLFF. For the CDR3, the DNA is TGCGCCAGCAGCCCGGACCCCCCGGGGGCAGCTAATGAAAAACTGTTTTTT.

This clonotype was counted a single time. V usage is TRBV5-1 and J usage is TRBJ2-7, with D maybe TRBD2 (5 bases). The CDR3 is 13 amino acids. Trimming left V 0 bases short and J 7 bases short, with 11 bases between. The germline V gene encodes CDR1 SGHRS and CDR2 YFSETQ. The CDR3 region has the DNA TGCGCCAGCAGCTTGGCGGGGAACAATGAGCAGTACTTC. Translating it yields CASSLAGNNEQYF.

This clonotype showed up just a few times. V and J are TRBV12-3 or TRBV12-4 and TRBJ1-1; D call uncertain. The germline V and J ends were trimmed by 4 bases and 7 bases, with 10 bases remaining between them. This CDR3 spans 12 amino acids. The CDR3 here is CASSSRKSEAFF. DNA for the CDR3: TGTGCCAGCAGTTCCAGAAAGAGTGAAGCTTTCTTT.

In its sample, this clonotype was seen once. A clone one base away is much larger, so this may be a read error. The V call is TRBV5-1, the J call TRBJ2-1; either TRBD1 or TRBD2 may supply D (5 bases each). Deletions cut 4 bases from V and 5 bases from J, with 16 bases between. Germline-derived CDR1 and CDR2 are SGHRS and YFSETQ. The CDR3 loop spans 15 amino acids. In DNA form, the CDR3 reads TGCGCCAGCAGCAATCCCTGGGGGATAGACAATGAGCAGTTCTTC. Encoded protein: CASSNPWGIDNEQFF.

This sequence joins TRBV11-2 and TRBJ2-1, with 10 positions matching TRBD2. The CDR3 length is 13 residues. V lost 0 bases, J lost 12 bases, and 2 bases stayed unmatched. Germline V CDR1 and CDR2: SGHAT, FQNNGV. As DNA, the CDR3 is TGTGCCAGCAGCTTAGAGGCTAGCGGGGGGCAGTTCTTC. This encodes CASSLEASGGQFF.

In this sample, this clonotype turned up many times. The chain recombines TRBV6-5 with TRBJ2-7, with 8 nucleotides matching TRBD1. Germline values: CDR1 MNHEY, CDR2 SVGAGI. This CDR3 is 14 amino acids long. Trimming cost V 4 bases and J 5 bases; bases outside gene matches: 7. CDR3: CASSFGTGENEQYF. The DNA of the CDR3 is TGTGCCAGCAGTTTCGGGACAGGAGAGAACGAGCAGTACTTC.

The chain uses TRBV5-5 and TRBJ2-1, with D possibly being TRBD1 or TRBD2 (5 bases each). Germline CDR1 and CDR2: SGHKS and YYEKEE (reference sequence). The CDR3 extends over 13 amino acids. Trimming took off 4 bases at V and 10 bases at J, with 15 bases between the two ends. The CDR3 here is CASSMGPNYEQFF. CDR3 sequence (DNA): TGTGCCAGCAGCATGGGACCGAACTACGAGCAGTTCTTC. Complete variable domain (other parts from reference TRBV5-5 and TRBJ2-1): DAGVTQSPTHLIKTRGQQVTLRCSPISGHKSVSWYQQVLGQGPQFIFQYYEKEERGRGNFPDRFSARQFPNYSSELNVNALLLGDSALYLCASSMGPNYEQFFGPGTRLTVL.

V usage is TRBV27 and J usage is TRBJ2-1; 9 bases agree with TRBD1. The CDR3 runs to 16 residues. V was pared by 1 base and J by 3 bases, with 4 bases of the junction left unmatched. Germline V CDR1 and CDR2: MNHEY, SMNVEV (reference sequence). Written as DNA, the CDR3 is TGTGCCAGCAGTTTATTAACAGGGGGCTACTACAATGAGCAGTTCTTC. Encoded protein: CASSLLTGGYYNEQFF.

The CDR3 sequence: CASSSPQETQETQYF. The CDR3 region has the DNA TGTGCCAGCAGTTCCCCGCAGGAGACCCAAGAGACCCAGTACTTC. This chain joins TRBV28 and TRBJ2-5, with D unclear. Trimming removed 4 bases from V and 1 base from J, with 13 bases in between. This CDR3 contains 15 residues. Germline values: CDR1 MDHEN, CDR2 SYDVKM.

A few counts support this clonotype. The genes are TRBV20-1 and TRBJ1-2; D is possibly TRBD1 (5 bases). This CDR3 is built from 13 residues. Germline V gene sequence: CDR1 DFQATT, CDR2 SNEGSKA (reference sequence). The CDR3 region is CGTGHLPNYGYTF. CDR3 DNA sequence: TGCGGGACTGGGCACCTCCCGAACTATGGCTACACCTTC.

With regard to this clonotype: Since the CDR3 does not end with the conserved phenylalanine or tryptophan, this likely comes from a read error. The V gene is TRBV6-6, the J gene TRBJ1-2; tentatively, D is TRBD1 (5 bases). Per germline, CDR1 MNHNY and CDR2 SVGAGI (reference sequence). The CDR3 has 16 amino acids. V lost 0 bases to trimming and J lost 4 bases, with 15 bases between them. Written as DNA, the CDR3 is TGTGCCAGCAGTTACTCGAGCAGGGATGTTCTCTATGGCTACACCTTA. It codes for CASSYSSRDVLYGYTL.

The rearrangement joins TRBV10-3 to TRBJ2-5, with D tentatively TRBD2 (7 bases). V dropped 0 bases and J dropped 5 bases, with 16 bases sitting between them. This CDR3 spans 16 amino acids. CDR1 and CDR2 from the germline V gene are ENHRY and SYGVKD. The CDR3 loop is CAISESGGQFGETQYF. In DNA form, the CDR3 reads TGTGCCATCAGTGAGTCCGGGGGGCAGTTCGGGGAGACCCAGTACTTC.